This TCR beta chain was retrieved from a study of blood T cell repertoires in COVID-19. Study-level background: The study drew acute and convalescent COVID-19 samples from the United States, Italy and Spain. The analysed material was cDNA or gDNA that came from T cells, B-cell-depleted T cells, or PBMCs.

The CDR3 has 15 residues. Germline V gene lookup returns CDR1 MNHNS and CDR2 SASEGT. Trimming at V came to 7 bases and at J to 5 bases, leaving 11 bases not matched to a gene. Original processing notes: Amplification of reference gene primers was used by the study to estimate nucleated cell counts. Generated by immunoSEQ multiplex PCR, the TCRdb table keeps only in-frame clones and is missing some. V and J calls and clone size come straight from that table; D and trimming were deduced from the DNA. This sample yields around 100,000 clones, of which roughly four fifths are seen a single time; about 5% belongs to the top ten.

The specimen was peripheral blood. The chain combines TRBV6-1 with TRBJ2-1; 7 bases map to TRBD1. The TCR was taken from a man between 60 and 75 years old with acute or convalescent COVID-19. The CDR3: CASTLQGRKNNEQFF. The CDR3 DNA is TGTGCCAGCACCCTACAGGGGCGGAAGAACAATGAGCAGTTCTTC.